This T cell receptor beta chain was sequenced in a study of blood T cell repertoires in COVID-19. About the study: PBMCs, B-cell-depleted T cells, or T cells provided the cDNA or gDNA that made up the material.

The CDR3 loop spans 13 amino acids. CDR1 is LNHDA, CDR2 SQIVND, per germline (reference sequence). The ends were cut back, 7 bases at V and 1 base at J, with 11 bases in the middle. Method: immunoSEQ multiplex PCR; TCRdb's copy keeps in-frame clones and lacks some. The table has approximately 88,000 clones, 75% to 85% seen once; the top ten hold 19%. Sequencing used peripheral blood. The chain joins TRBV19 to TRBJ2-7, with a possible D match to TRBD2 (7 bases). The receptor comes from a woman older than 75 with acute or convalescent COVID-19. This CDR3 reads CASMEGGSYEQYF. For the CDR3, the DNA is TGTGCCAGTATGGAGGGGGGGTCCTACGAGCAGTACTTC.